What follows describes a single T cell receptor beta chain. The repertoire was sequenced with immunoSEQ multiplex PCR; TCRdb's copy has only in-frame clones and lacks some. The sample holds hundreds of thousands of clones; 85% to 95% are singletons and the top ten take 0.11%. Terminally differentiated effector memory CD45RA+ cells were left out of the naive CD8 fraction, which was CD45RO-negative and positively selected for CCR7. The source of the sample is a study of shared clonotypes between healthy human individuals. The CDR3 is 13 amino acids. Germline CDR1 and CDR2: MNHEY and SVGAGI. V was cut by 7 bases and J by 0 bases, with 7 bases left in between.

The clonotype comes from a woman in her 30s in good health. This chain connects TRBV6-5 to TRBJ2-1; no definite D call. Input material: naive CD8+ T cells sorted from blood. Here the CDR3 DNA reads TGTGCCAGCATAGCTCCCTCCTACAATGAGCAGTTCTTC. This sequence encodes CASIAPSYNEQFF.